This entry concerns a single TCR beta chain. Its specific antigen is unknown. Base qualities are not provided; no much larger clone lies one nucleotide away. The cohort comprised approximately 700 healthy bone marrow donors. All cohort members were sampled while nominally healthy, although unrecorded immune exposures were likely present. The donor was CMV seronegative and belonged to the group of under 400 seronegative cohort members. A peripheral blood sample was provided by each donor, and peripheral blood mononuclear cells were used for TCR beta sequencing. The Qiagen DNeasy Blood Extraction Kit was used to extract genomic DNA from the blood cell samples. The source of the sample is a study of cytomegalovirus exposure and HLA in healthy donors (dated by TCRdb to 2017 to 2019). Broadly, across the study: According to an earlier analysis of 450 to 650 of the donors, 200 million or so T cells yielded over 90 million unique TCR beta sequences and approximately 300 Gb of sequence data. Genome-wide SNP genotypes for about three fifths of the roughly 700 donors were used in a later genetic analysis, which treated that subset as a discovery cohort. Four or five DR-DQ haplotypes were handled as single units for association and clustering because linkage in the cohort was strong. To study patterns of TCR occurrence, a later analysis re-analyzed previously published TCR beta repertoires from just over 650 donors and added high-resolution HLA genotyping. Both class I and class II loci were covered by HLA typing, at four-digit resolution. The number of donors typed differed by locus, with about 629-630 for A, B, C, DRB1 and DQB1, around 560 for DQA1, 600 to 610 for DPA1, and roughly 450 for DPB1. Among the approximately 400 genotyped donors, approximately 77% belonged to the genetic ancestry cluster associated with self-reported Caucasian donors. Alongside the repertoire data, information on donor age, sex, ethnicity and CMV serostatus was compiled. On average, 235,054 unique TCR beta nucleotide sequences were sequenced per donor among 300 to 500 genotyped donors of the cohort, with roughly 18% of those sequences being non-productive. The study profiled the T cell repertoires of under 850 subjects by immunosequencing and related them to cytomegalovirus serostatus. To predict cytomegalovirus infection status, the study combined high-throughput TCR immunosequencing, statistical association of individual TCRs with disease status, and machine learning. To decide whether each TCR beta V gene segment behaved as functional or pseudogenic, an earlier analysis of some 580 of the donors relied on high-throughput TCR beta sequencing. The study was designed to test whether signatures of past pathogen exposure could be identified by cataloging public T cell receptors. Rather than using new phenotypic data, the later analysis identified candidate immune exposures from TCR beta sequences and from how often those sequences occurred across donors. Every repertoire in the discovery cohort had been generated on one and the same sequencing platform. Besides the first cohort of roughly 640 subjects, a separate validation cohort made up of roughly 120 different subjects was used. An early release covering approximately 600 HLA-typed donors comprised about 300 gigabases of sequencing data and around 80 million unique TCR sequences.

Overall study results and their limits: In a later genetic analysis, fewer N-insertions in productive TCRs were reported among donors in an Asian-associated ancestry cluster than the approximately 670-donor mean. Because HLA typing was unavailable for some donors at each locus, only the typed subset was used in association tests. Presence/absence analyses assumed roughly uniform sequencing depth across donors, an assumption that may not hold. This cohort had only TCR beta chains sequenced, and the lack of alpha or paired-chain data limited which features could be detected. The only immune exposure information available for the cohort was CMV serostatus. Linkage disequilibrium might explain the correlated functional status among segregating V segments, but an unknown experimental factor could not be excluded. In an earlier analysis of approximately 600 of the donors, most TCR beta V segments were observed in productive rearrangements about 87% or about 30% of the time, broadly matching IMGT annotations. It was suggested by the authors that the approach could potentially be generalized to other disease states and immunological phenotypes. When HLA alleles, especially DR and DQ, strongly co-occurred, TCR associations were difficult to assign to individual alleles. A cluster of highly shared sequence variants was judged likely to be a technical artifact of the sequencing pipeline. Specific HLA alleles were associated with 15,000 to 20,000 TCR beta sequences at a false discovery rate of 0.05 in a later analysis. An association between a missense DCLRE1C variant and V-gene and J-gene trimming of TCR beta chains was found in a later genetic analysis and replicated in an independent cohort. Compared with equally common non-associated chains, HLA-associated TCR beta chains in a later analysis were more clonally expanded and had lower generation probabilities. In a later analysis, several top co-occurrence clusters were reported to appear linked to parvovirus B19, influenza, CMV and Epstein-Barr virus. Across donors, most TCR sequences were observed very rarely, whereas some public TCRs were present in many individuals. The classifier was reported to diagnose cytomegalovirus status with high specificity and sensitivity in both the original and validation cohorts. A further reported finding was that TCR beta sequences accurately predicted the HLA-A and HLA-B alleles for most subjects in the first cohort. Some IMGT-functional V segments, including TRBV6-2 and TRBV6-3, could not be told apart with the 87-base-pair reads, so those segments were excluded. A later analysis found that most CMV-associated TCR beta chains appeared HLA-restricted, with HLA associations seemingly driven largely by CMV exposure. According to a later analysis, TCR association rates differed among HLA loci, with DRB1 alleles showing the most associated TCRs and HLA-C alleles showing the fewest. In vitro tests confirmed that a few of the cytomegalovirus-associated TCR beta chains recognize cytomegalovirus antigens. Some 15 rarely observed V segments, including chromosome 9 orphons, were excluded from the earlier analysis of just under 600 of the donors because counts were too low. The study listed 150 to 200 TCR beta chains as associated with cytomegalovirus.

In the germline V gene, CDR1 corresponds to SGHRS and CDR2 to YFSETQ. The CDR3 has 14 amino acids, counting the end cysteine and phenylalanine. The read is trimmed to its CDR3 DNA, 42 bases read in frame from base 1. The junction shows trimming of 3 bases on V and 10 bases on J, and the gene matches do not reach 4 bases of it. Library construction relied on the immunoSEQ multiplex PCR assay. The multiplex PCR relied on a mix of 60 forward primers for TCR Vbeta segments and 13 reverse primers for TCR Jbeta segments. The CDR3 region of rearranged TCR beta genes was amplified from genomic DNA with a multiplex PCR assay. On the Illumina HiSeq System, the amplified TCR beta libraries were sequenced as 87-base-pair reads. On the authors' methods: A later analysis counted around 72 million unique TCR beta chains across the 600 to 850 repertoires, and 9 million to 14 million of these chains were shared by at least two donors. Raw reads were error-corrected and collapsed into unique sequences with a nearest-neighbor algorithm that merged closely related sequences to remove PCR and sequencing errors. CDR3 sequences were aligned to IMGT reference sequences to assign V, D and J gene segments. Each retained sequence needed at least a six-nucleotide match to both a V gene segment and a J gene segment. A rearrangement was called productive if the CDR3 had no stop codons and remained in frame with V and J, and every other rearrangement was called non-productive. Following IMGT convention, CDR3 was defined as the stretch from the second conserved V-encoded cysteine to the conserved J-encoded phenylalanine. The earlier analysis of approximately 590 of the donors excluded any sequence lacking an unambiguous match to a single V gene segment. In an earlier analysis of around 590 of the donors, a V segment was called functional when productive rearrangements were above 56.7%, and segregating when the standard deviation between donors exceeded 5%. A statistical classification framework was developed to diagnose cytomegalovirus status using the catalog of TCR beta chain sequences. V and J gene assignment, in a later analysis, came from comparing TCR nucleotide sequences with IMGT/GENE-DB human TR gene sequences. Using the TCRdist pipeline, a later analysis assigned CDR3 sequences along with most-parsimonious VDJ recombination scenarios. In a later analysis, each TCR beta chain was defined by its CDR3 amino acid sequence together with its V-gene family, and reads lacking a unique V-gene family were excluded. As a way to deal with suspected cross-contamination and a sequencing artifact, a later analysis dropped 450 to 700 nucleotide sequences that were highly shared and had low generation probability. For each public chain, a later analysis derived a clonal expansion index from normalized ranks of inferred template counts within each repertoire. Generation probabilities in a later analysis came from a VDJ recombination model fitted to out-of-frame rearrangements, and those results were checked against IGoR. In a later analysis, TCR-TCR, TCR-HLA and TCR-CMV co-occurrence was scored with hypergeometric tests, and a repertoire-size bias correction was applied to TCR pairs. A later analysis estimated false discovery rates by permuting HLA or CMV assignments 20 times. In a later analysis, co-occurring TCRs were grouped using DBSCAN, and TCRdist sequence similarity was added for clustering within HLA-allele-positive subsets. For co-occurrence clustering, repertoires with fewer than 30,000 or more than 120,000 public chains were excluded, along with roughly 5 repertoires with anomalous nucleotide sharing. TCRdb carries this immuneACCESS record with in-frame sequences only. Its versions omit some clonotypes, under half of them owing to an unresolved V gene in the studies checked, with the rest unexplained. Clone size and the V and J calls come from that table; the DNA yielded D and trimming. Across this sample there are around 180,000 clones, with about 90% seen only once. Of the sample, roughly 0.24% is held by the ten largest clones.

The rearrangement joined TRBV5-1 to TRBJ1-6; a stretch of 10 junction bases matches TRBD1. This receptor was taken from a girl under two years old in good health and CMV-seronegative. The material sequenced was PBMCs. Here is the DNA: TGCGCCAGCAGCTCGGGACAGGGGATGTCACCCCTCCACTTT. Translation gives CASSSGQGMSPLHF.